Presented here are 9 T cell receptor beta chains from one specimen sequenced in a study of regulatory T cells in long-lasting Graves disease. As to time point: newly diagnosed GD, antithyroid drugs for less than 3 months. With RNA extracted from PBMCs as input, the TCR library was made. According to the study, TCR beta libraries were built with iRepertoire HTBI primers and CDR3-region Arm-PCR. TCRdb analysed the multiplex PCR reads with MiXCR anew, one entry per CDR3 protein. The data hold about 240,000 distinct CDR3 sequences, with 20% to 25% observed a single time. Sequences were derived from peripheral blood mononuclear cells (PBMCs), sampled at new diagnosis, from a patient treated with antithyroid drugs. The receptors originated from a female donor with Graves disease.

The chain has TRBV20-1 and TRBJ2-5; the match to TRBD1 covers 12 bases. CDR1 DFQATT and CDR2 SNEGSKA come from the germline V gene (reference sequence). The CDR3 covers 15 residues. The junction had 12 bases not matched to a gene; V was cut back by 6 bases and J by 7 bases. CDR3 bases: TGCAGTGCCGTTTGGCCGGGACAGGGGGCTCCGACCCAGTACTTC. It translates to CSAVWPGQGAPTQYF.

This clonotype showed up many times. The V gene is TRBV7-2, the J gene TRBJ2-3; 9 bases match TRBD1. The J segment lost 2 bases and the V segment lost 6 bases, leaving 12 bases of the junction unmatched. The CDR3 runs to 17 residues. CDR1 and CDR2 from the germline V gene are SGHTA and FQGNSA. CDR3 nucleotides: TGTGCCAGCAGGCGTCTACAGGGGGCGCTTACCACAGATACGCAGTATTTT. Its protein is CASRRLQGALTTDTQYF.

This clonotype showed up just a few times. V gene TRBV4-3 combines with J gene TRBJ1-6, with TRBD1 identical over 7 bases. Per germline, CDR1 LGHNA and CDR2 YSLEER. The V and J ends lost 2 bases and 13 bases, in that order; junction bases with no gene match: 8. The CDR3 has 14 amino acids. For the CDR3, the DNA is TGCGCCAGCAGCCAAAACAGGGGTCCAGAGCCCCTCCACTTT. Translation gives CASSQNRGPEPLHF.

This clonotype has a count of ten or more. The V gene is TRBV7-9, the J gene TRBJ1-5; TRBD1 is a possible D gene (5 bases). The CDR3 sequence is 16 residues long. CDR1 and CDR2 (germline): SEHNR, FQNEAQ (reference sequence). V lost 5 bases to trimming and J lost 7 bases, with 21 bases between them. CDR3 DNA sequence: TGTGCCAGCAGCCTCTCTCTGACAGCGAGGGAGCAGCCCCAGCATTTT. Translated, it gives CASSLSLTAREQPQHF.

This clonotype was observed many times. This chain links TRBV7-2 with TRBJ2-2, with TRBD1 matching 9 bases. Germline lookup yields CDR1 SGHTA and CDR2 FQGNSA. Unmatched junction bases numbered 6, after V lost 4 bases and J lost 6 bases. CDR3 size: 15 residues. CDR3 sequence: CASSSGQGFAGELFF. CDR3 DNA sequence: TGTGCCAGCAGCTCAGGACAGGGGTTCGCCGGGGAGCTGTTTTTT.

This clonotype was recorded many times. The rearrangement joins TRBV6-1 to TRBJ2-5; D is perhaps TRBD1 (5 bases). Germline values: CDR1 MNHNS, CDR2 SASEGT. The CDR3 runs to 13 residues. V was shortened by 8 bases and J by 6 bases, with 16 bases between the two germline ends. The CDR3 coding sequence is TGTGCCAGCGCGGACACAGAAGGGAAGACCCAGTACTTC. It translates to CASADTEGKTQYF.

This clonotype was detected ten times or more. The V call is TRBV7-3, the J call TRBJ2-3; D unclear. CDR3 length: 14 amino acids. The germline V gene has CDR1 SGHTA and CDR2 FQGTGA. Trimming took off 2 bases at V and 2 bases at J, with 8 bases between the two ends. CDR3 sequence reads: CASSLGSYTDTQYF. CDR3 DNA: TGTGCCAGCAGCTTAGGTTCCTACACAGATACGCAGTATTTT.

V usage is TRBV5-8 and J usage is TRBJ1-1, with D possibly being TRBD1 (6 bases). The V gene's germline CDR1 is SGHTS and CDR2 YDEGEE. The CDR3 has 14 residues. Trimming cost V 4 bases and J 0 bases, with 10 bases left between them. CDR3 nucleotides: TGTGCCAGCAGCCCGGAGGGGGTGAACACTGAAGCTTTCTTT. As protein: CASSPEGVNTEAFF.

This clonotype was seen at least ten times. The chain carries TRBV9 and TRBJ2-3; 8 bases line up with TRBD2. Trimming removed 0 bases from V and 1 base from J; junction bases left unmatched: 7. The CDR3 length is 17 residues. The germline V gene encodes CDR1 SGDLS and CDR2 YYNGEE. Written as DNA, the CDR3 is TGTGCCAGCAGCGTAGTCGGGGGGGGACGCGGCACAGATACGCAGTATTTT. This gives the protein CASSVVGGGRGTDTQYF.